This T cell receptor beta chain was recovered during a study of T cells in tuberculosis. Whole-study findings and limits: Shorter CDR3-alpha in active tuberculosis partly drove smaller distances. Active tuberculosis TCR-alpha repertoires lay closer to GMM-specific TCRs than IGRA-negative controls, suggesting clonal expansion.

Described time point: new active TB diagnosis, blood taken before or within 7 days of starting treatment. Each clinical donor contributed on average roughly 100,000 T cells from unsorted cryopreserved PBMC. V lost 4 bases and J lost 2; bases outside the gene matches: 4. Germline V CDR1 and CDR2: LNHDA, SQIVND (reference sequence). CDR3 size: 15 residues. To note about this clone: Its cognate antigen is unknown.

Using immunoSEQ multiplex PCR, the repertoire was profiled, and TCRdb retains in-frame clones only, with some absent. Here the sample spans about 49,000 clones, 90% to 95% being singletons. The receptor's source is an adult with tuberculosis. This sample comprised PBMCs, obtained at tuberculosis diagnosis. The V and J genes are TRBV19 and TRBJ1-5, with 8 bases that match TRBD1. The CDR3 coding sequence is TGTGCCAGTAGTACGGGACAGGTGGGCAATCAGCCCCAGCATTTT. Translated, it gives CASSTGQVGNQPQHF.